The 20 T cell receptor beta chains given below trace back to one sample, sequenced in a study of blood T cells in healthy people across ages. A second PCR, run for about 7 to 11 cycles, used a sample-barcoded 5' primer plus a J-beta primer mix. TCRdb re-derived calls from the 5' RACE reads in MiXCR, one entry per CDR3 protein. Here the sample spans about 570,000 distinct CDR3 sequences, roughly 29% being singletons. Sequenced sample: blood. These receptors were collected from a woman in her 70s in good health.

This clonotype was picked up a small number of times. The V gene is TRBV11-2, the J gene TRBJ2-4; 8 bases agree with TRBD2. This CDR3 is built from 13 residues. The V segment lost 5 bases and the J segment 10 bases; nucleotides outside the gene matches: 7. Germline V gene data show CDR1 as SGHAT and CDR2 as FQNNGV. The CDR3 reads CASSATTSEIQYF. The CDR3 DNA reads as TGTGCCAGCAGCGCGACGACTAGCGAGATTCAGTACTTC.

The J gene is TRBJ2-2, the V gene TRBV6-5, with a weak D call TRBD1 (6 bases). Germline V gene lookup returns CDR1 MNHEY and CDR2 SVGAGI. V lost 0 bases, J lost 4 bases, and 12 bases lay in between. The CDR3 has 16 residues. The CDR3 loop is CASSYSGGYLTGELFF. The CDR3 nucleotides are TGTGCCAGCAGTTACTCTGGGGGCTACCTCACCGGGGAGCTGTTTTTT.

The chain is built from TRBV4-2 and TRBJ2-4; tentative D call: TRBD1 (7 bases). CDR1 and CDR2 (germline): LGHNA, YNFKEQ. V gave up 3 bases and J gave up 0 bases, with 24 bases separating them. The CDR3 has 20 residues. The CDR3 DNA follows: TGTGCCAGCAGCCAGGGGGGACAGCTAAACCCGAAATTAGCCAAAAACATTCAGTACTTC. It encodes CASSQGGQLNPKLAKNIQYF.

The J gene is TRBJ2-7, the V gene TRBV20-1; 10 bases are a match to TRBD2. The CDR3 runs to 14 residues. Germline V gene data show CDR1 as DFQATT and CDR2 as SNEGSKA (reference sequence). V dropped 3 bases and J dropped 5; count of bases not matched to a gene: 7. CDR3 region: CSARRSGGANEQYF. The CDR3 region has the DNA TGCAGTGCTAGGCGGAGCGGGGGGGCCAACGAGCAGTACTTC.

This clonotype was observed a handful of times. CDR3: CASSQDGQNQPQHF. The CDR3 DNA reads TGTGCCAGCAGCCAAGATGGGCAGAATCAGCCCCAGCATTTT. The chain recombines TRBV4-2 with TRBJ1-5; D gene ambiguous. The V end lost 0 bases, the J end lost 4 bases, and 7 bases lay between the germline ends. Germline V gene data show CDR1 as LGHNA and CDR2 as YNFKEQ. The CDR3 is 14 amino acids.

This clonotype was counted between two and nine times. The V and J genes are TRBV5-1 and TRBJ2-1; no clear D. This CDR3 region has 14 residues. The germline V gene encodes CDR1 SGHRS and CDR2 YFSETQ. V lost 2 bases and J 5 bases, leaving 11 bases between the germline ends. In DNA form, the CDR3 reads TGCGCCAGCAGCTTATTTCTCCGCGACAATGAGCAGTTCTTC. This encodes CASSLFLRDNEQFF.

Points on this clonotype: The CDR3 does not end in the conserved phenylalanine or tryptophan, so this is likely a read error. V is TRBV10-3 and J is TRBJ2-1, with D hard to call. Germline V gene data show CDR1 as ENHRY and CDR2 as SYGVKD. Trimming stripped 5 bases from V and 7 bases from J, with 9 bases between. CDR3 size: 12 residues. CDR3 sequence: CAISKGGNEQFL. Written as DNA, the CDR3 is TGTGCCATCAGTAAGGGCGGTAATGAGCAGTTCCTC.

The chain combines TRBV7-2 with TRBJ2-2, with D possibly being TRBD1 (5 bases). Trimming shortened V by 1 base and J by 2 bases, and 11 bases separated the two germline ends. CDR1 and CDR2 (germline): SGHTA, FQGNSA. The length of the CDR3 is 16 residues. The CDR3 region is CASSLVVGANTGELFF. CDR3 DNA sequence: TGTGCCAGCAGCTTAGTTGTAGGGGCTAACACCGGGGAGCTGTTTTTT.

The rearrangement joins TRBV6-1 to TRBJ1-2, with 7 bases aligning to TRBD1. CDR1 is MNHNS, CDR2 SASEGT, per germline. There are 13 residues in the CDR3. With V trimmed by 7 bases and J by 9 bases, 11 bases remained unmatched. The CDR3 protein is CASNNRGTQRYTF. The CDR3 bases are TGTGCCAGCAATAACAGGGGAACGCAACGCTACACCTTC.

J is TRBJ1-5 and V is TRBV9; 7 bases are a match to TRBD1. Trimming cost V 3 bases and J 5 bases; bases outside gene matches: 8. The CDR3 runs 15 residues. In germline, CDR1 is SGDLS, CDR2 YYNGEE. CDR3 DNA: TGTGCCAGCAGCGCCCGGGACAGACTAGATCAGCCCCAGCATTTT. Translating gives CASSARDRLDQPQHF.

The V gene is TRBV9, the J gene TRBJ1-2, with a tentative D call TRBD1 (5 bases). Germline CDR1 reads SGDLS; CDR2 reads YYNGEE. Trimming cost V 4 bases and J 8 bases, with 21 bases left between them. This CDR3 is 15 amino acids long. The CDR3 sequence is CASSLSGTVDGGYTF. The CDR3 nucleotides read TGTGCCAGCAGCCTTTCCGGGACGGTGGACGGAGGCTACACCTTC.

The rearrangement links TRBV7-2 to TRBJ2-4; D is tentatively TRBD1 or TRBD2 (6 bases each). This CDR3 contains 15 residues. From germline, CDR1 is SGHTA and CDR2 FQGNSA. Trimming pared 5 bases from V and 2 bases from J, leaving 13 bases between. CDR3 nucleotide sequence: TGTGCCAGCAGCCCCTCGGGGGCCTCCAAAAACATTCAGTACTTC. As protein: CASSPSGASKNIQYF.

This clonotype was detected a few times. The rearrangement joins TRBV27 to TRBJ1-1, with D possibly being TRBD1 (5 bases). CDR3 length: 14 amino acids. Trimming pared 5 bases from V and 6 bases from J, leaving 16 bases between. Per germline, CDR1 MNHEY and CDR2 SMNVEV (reference sequence). In DNA form, the CDR3 reads TGTGCCAGCAGTACCCGGGACCGCGAAGCTGAAGCTTTCTTT. Protein sequence: CASSTRDREAEAFF.

The table lists this clonotype with a few counts. The chain has TRBV9 and TRBJ1-2; TRBD1 agrees at 9 bases. CDR1 SGDLS and CDR2 YYNGEE come from the germline V gene. The CDR3 runs to 15 residues. V lost 0 bases and J lost 5; bases outside the gene matches: 5. CDR3 sequence reads: CASSVEDRGRYGYTF. In DNA, the CDR3 is TGTGCCAGCAGCGTAGAGGACAGGGGAAGGTATGGCTACACCTTC.

This clonotype was counted only a few times. CDR3 residues: CASSSRTSGEVDTQYF. In DNA form, the CDR3 reads TGTGCCAGCAGCAGCAGGACTAGCGGGGAGGTGGATACGCAGTATTTT. The rearrangement joins TRBV7-2 to TRBJ2-3, with TRBD2 matching over 12 bases. The CDR3 length is 16 residues. V lost 5 bases and J lost 6; bases outside the gene matches: 9. Germline loops: CDR1 SGHTA, CDR2 FQGNSA.

This clonotype was recorded many times. This chain links TRBV9 with TRBJ2-1, with 11 bases aligning to TRBD2. V trimming: 3 bases; J trimming: 6 bases; junction bases outside the gene matches: 20. The CDR3 has 20 amino acids. Germline CDR1 SGDLS, CDR2 YYNGEE. The CDR3: CASSGNRYGVAGGPGNEQFF. CDR3 DNA: TGTGCCAGCAGCGGGAATAGATACGGGGTAGCGGGGGGGCCGGGCAATGAGCAGTTCTTC. The full variable domain, its missing parts supplied by reference TRBV9 and TRBJ2-1, is DSGVTQTPKHLITATGQRVTLRCSPRSGDLSVYWYQQSLDQGLQFLIQYYNGEERAKGNILERFSAQQFPDLHSELNLSSLELGDSALYFCASSGNRYGVAGGPGNEQFFGPGTRLTVL.

This clonotype was detected a few times. The rearrangement uses TRBV20-1 and TRBJ1-4; tentative D call: TRBD1 (5 bases). CDR1 is DFQATT and CDR2 is SNEGSKA in the germline V gene (reference sequence). The CDR3 spans 13 residues. V was shortened by 6 bases and J by 8 bases, with 16 bases between the two germline ends. The DNA for the CDR3 is TGCAGTGCCACCAGGGCGGTCGGCGAAAAACTGTTTTTT. Amino acid sequence: CSATRAVGEKLFF.

In this sample, this clonotype turned up a few times. The V gene is TRBV4-2, the J gene TRBJ2-1; D is possibly TRBD2 (5 bases). V shed 7 bases and J shed 4 bases, with 17 bases lying between them. The CDR3 covers 15 residues. Germline CDR1 reads LGHNA; CDR2 reads YNFKEQ. The CDR3 is CASTPQERKYNEQFF. The CDR3 DNA is TGTGCCAGCACCCCGCAAGAGCGGAAGTACAATGAGCAGTTCTTC.

In this sample, this clonotype turned up a few times. The chain uses TRBV7-8 and TRBJ2-2; D is unclear. The CDR3 loop spans 12 amino acids. Germline loops: CDR1 SGHVS, CDR2 FQNEAQ. Trimming stripped 1 base from V and 7 bases from J, with 4 bases between. CDR3 in amino acids: CASSLVYGELFF. CDR3 coding DNA: TGTGCCAGCAGCTTAGTTTACGGGGAGCTGTTTTTT.

This clonotype was counted between two and nine times. The V and J genes are TRBV20-1 and TRBJ2-1; 9 bases align to TRBD2. V lost 4 bases, J lost 1 base, and 8 bases stayed unmatched. CDR1 is DFQATT and CDR2 is SNEGSKA in the germline V gene (reference sequence). The CDR3 totals 16 residues. The CDR3 region has the DNA TGCAGTGCTATTAGGCGGGGGGGCCGATCCTACAATGAGCAGTTCTTC. Translation: CSAIRRGGRSYNEQFF.